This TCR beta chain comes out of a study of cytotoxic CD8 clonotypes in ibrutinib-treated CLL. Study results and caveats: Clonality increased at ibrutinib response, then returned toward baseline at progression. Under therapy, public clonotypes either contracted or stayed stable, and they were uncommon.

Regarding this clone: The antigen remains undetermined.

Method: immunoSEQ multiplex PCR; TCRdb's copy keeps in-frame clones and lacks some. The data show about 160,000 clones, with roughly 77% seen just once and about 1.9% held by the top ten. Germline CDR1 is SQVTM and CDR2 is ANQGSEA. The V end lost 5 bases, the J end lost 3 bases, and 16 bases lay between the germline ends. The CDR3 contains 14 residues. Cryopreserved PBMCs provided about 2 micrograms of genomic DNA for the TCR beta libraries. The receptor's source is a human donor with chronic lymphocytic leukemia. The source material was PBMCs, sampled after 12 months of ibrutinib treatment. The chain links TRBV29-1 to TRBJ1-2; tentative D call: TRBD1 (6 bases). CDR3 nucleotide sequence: TGCAGCGTTTTTCCTCAGGCAGGGGACTATGGCTACACCTTC. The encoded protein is CSVFPQAGDYGYTF. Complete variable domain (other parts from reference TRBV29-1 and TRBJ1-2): SAVISQKPSRDICQRGTSLTIQCQVDSQVTMMFWYRQQPGQSLTLIATANQGSEATYESGFVIDKFPISRPNLTFSTLTVSNMSPEDSSIYLCSVFPQAGDYGYTFGSGTRLTVV.